The source of this T cell receptor (beta chain) is a study of CXCR3-negative and CXCR3-positive naive CD8 T cells. Whole-study findings and limits: More hydrophobic TRB CDR3s were found in CXCR3-positive naive cells than in CXCR3-negative naive cells.

UMI labels and 5' RACE were used to prepare the TRB cDNA libraries. TCRdb re-called the 5' RACE reads, yielding one record per CDR3 amino acid sequence without DNA. The sample includes 120,000 to 150,000 distinct CDR3 sequences. On this clonotype: Its specificity is not known.

Naive CD8+ T lymphocytes were specified as CD45RO-CCR7+CD27+CD95-. The clonotype was recovered from a human donor in good health. Some clones in this sample may be carry-over from other donors' samples. The sequenced sample consisted of naive CXCR3+ CD8+ T cells from blood. Subset specified: CD45RO-CCR7+CD27+CD95- naive CD8+ T cells expressing CXCR3 (TNR3+).

The CDR3 region is CASSYPSGPPSYNEQFF. This chain joins TRBV6-6 and TRBJ2-1; absent DNA, TCRdb's TRBD2 call cannot be checked. CDR3 length equals 17 residues. Germline CDR1 MNHNY, CDR2 SVGAGI (reference sequence).